Below, 3 T cell receptor beta chains from the same sample are listed, as sequenced in a study of T cell responses to AZD1222 COVID-19 vaccine. Data came from immunoSEQ multiplex PCR; TCRdb stores just in-frame clones and leaves some out. Of over 150,000 clones listed, about 92% are singletons. Source: peripheral blood, taken on day 0 of AZD1222 vaccination. Every receptor here comes from an adult in good health.

The rearrangement joins TRBV18 to TRBJ1-2; no definite D call. Trimming left V 0 bases short and J 7 bases short, with 9 bases between. This CDR3 region has 13 residues. Germline-derived CDR1 and CDR2 are KGHSH and LQKENI. The CDR3 loop reads CASSPPGRAGYTF. The CDR3 bases are TGTGCCAGCTCACCACCGGGGAGGGCTGGCTACACCTTC.

The rearrangement uses TRBV6-5 and TRBJ1-1; 11 bases agree with TRBD1. Germline-derived CDR1 and CDR2 are MNHEY and SVGAGI. The CDR3 spans 13 residues. The V gene end was trimmed by 11 bases and the J gene end by 4 bases; junction bases not matched to a gene: 6. CDR3 residues: CALTGTGGTEAFF. The CDR3 nucleotides read TGTGCCTTAACCGGGACAGGGGGCACTGAAGCTTTCTTT.

The chain recombines TRBV11-2 with TRBJ2-7; 9 nucleotides agree with TRBD2. Germline CDR1 and CDR2: SGHAT and FQNNGV. Trimming at V came to 1 base and at J to 1 base, leaving 2 bases not matched to a gene. The CDR3 runs to 15 residues. The CDR3 DNA is TGTGCCAGCAGCTTAGGACTAGCGGCGTCCTACGAGCAGTACTTC. This translates into CASSLGLAASYEQYF.